The clone carrying this T cell receptor (beta chain) was observed once. How the authors handled the data: Amplification of reference gene primers provided the estimated nucleated cell counts. This table comes from immunoSEQ multiplex PCR, and its TCRdb copy is limited to in-frame clones, with some not included. That table furnishes V, J and clone size, whereas the DNA furnished D and trimming. The repertoire consists of 140,000 to 150,000 clones, with 88% occurring once and the leading ten covering 2.3%. These data are taken from a study of blood T cell repertoires in COVID-19. Across the whole study: Specimens from acute and convalescent COVID-19 originated in the United States, Italy and Spain. PBMCs, B-cell-depleted T cells, or T cells were the source of the cDNA or gDNA that made up the material.

Germline lookup yields CDR1 SEHNR and CDR2 FQNEAQ (reference sequence). V lost 1 base and J 0 bases, leaving 9 bases between the germline ends. This CDR3 region has 15 residues. Sequenced: peripheral blood. The origin of this receptor is a human donor in a cohort sampled during active COVID-19. This rearrangement joins TRBV7-9 to TRBJ1-2; D is unresolved. The chain's CDR3 is CASSLGVEANYGYTF. In DNA form, the CDR3 reads TGTGCCAGCAGCTTAGGAGTAGAAGCTAACTATGGCTACACCTTC.